Shown below are 15 T cell receptor delta chains from a single sample sequenced in a study of γδ T cells in repeated Plasmodium falciparum infection (dated by TCRdb to the early 2020s). For bulk TCR repertoire analysis, Vgamma9/Vdelta2+ and Vdelta2-negative gammadelta T cell populations were isolated by flow sorting from peripheral blood mononuclear cells. The library was produced with multiplex PCR. The listed sequencing device is Illumina MiSeq. TCRdb processed the public reads again with the CATT caller, after which rows with matching DNA were combined. This sample lists about 48,000 delta-chain clones; 1.6% were detected once. Together, the top ten hold over 7% of the sample. Specimen: gamma-delta T cells from blood. The source of these receptors is a pool of human donors (malaria-infected and uninfected, not separated).

Comment on this clone: A read error likely explains this, since a far larger clone differs by one base. At the DNA level, this CDR3 is encoded by other sequences in the same sample as well. This chain joins TRDV2 and TRDJ1, with TRDD3 identical over 10 bases. Assignment of the J gene here rests on matching the DNA to germline, because TCRdb gives none. CDR3 length equals 16 residues. Germline V gives CDR1 GEAIGNYY, CDR2 EKD. With V trimmed by 3 bases and J by 7 bases, 13 bases remained unmatched. DNA for the CDR3: TGTGCCTGTGACCACTTGGGGGATACCCTTCGCAGTAAACTCATCTTT. As protein: CACDHLGDTLRSKLIF.

There are a few counts of this clone. A read error likely explains this, since a far larger clone differs by one base. CDR3 loop: CALGLRLHYWGINTDKLIF. The CDR3 DNA reads TGTGCTCTTGGGTTACGACTTCACTACTGGGGGATCAACACCGATAAGCTCATCTTT. A V gene of TRDV1 was called, but no J gene was assigned; the table's D gene call, TRDD3, was not cross checked with the DNA. This CDR3 has 19 residues. Germline V gives CDR1 TSWWSYY, CDR2 QGS.

This clone was seen a few times. The protein recorded in TCRdb matches a much larger clone and deviates from this DNA's translation at residues 11 and 14, suggesting a read error; the protein here is obtained by translating the DNA. The CDR3 DNA reads TGTGCTCTTGGGGTAAACCACAGGCCCTGGGGCACCCGACATATGTTTTTC. Protein product: CALGVNHRPWGTRHMFF. The chain couples TRDV1 to TRDJ3, with D perhaps matching TRDD3 (6 bases). This CDR3 comprises 17 residues. Looked up from germline, CDR1 is TSWWSYY and CDR2 is QGS.

V is TRDV1 and J is TRDJ1; D could derive from TRDD2 or TRDD3 (5 bases each). The J gene, missing from TCRdb, was assigned here through DNA to germline matching. Trimming cost V 1 base and J 3 bases, with 33 bases left between them. The V gene's germline CDR1 is TSWWSYY and CDR2 QGS. The CDR3 has 22 amino acids. The CDR3 coding sequence is TGTGCTCTTGGGGAACAGACCGAGGGACCTACTGGCGCTACCCCATGGGCCGATAAACTCATCTTT. Translation: CALGEQTEGPTGATPWADKLIF.

The V gene is TRDV1, the J gene TRDJ1; 12 bases map to TRDD3. TCRdb carries no J gene annotation; the J gene was assigned here by matching the DNA with germline. This CDR3 spans 18 amino acids. V lost 2 bases and J lost 2; bases outside the gene matches: 9. Germline V gene sequence: CDR1 TSWWSYY, CDR2 QGS. CDR3 region: CALGESLVLGDTTDKLIF. DNA for the CDR3: TGTGCTCTTGGGGAATCGCTCGTACTGGGGGATACAACCGATAAACTCATCTTT.

This clone occurred a few times. With only one base between it and a far larger clone, this is likely a read error. At the DNA level, this CDR3 is encoded by other sequences in the same sample as well. The rearrangement uses TRDV1 and TRDJ1, with a tentative D call TRDD3 (5 bases). There are 17 residues in the CDR3. Trimming cost V 2 bases and J 5 bases, with 21 bases left between them. Looked up from germline, CDR1 is TSWWSYY and CDR2 is QGS. The CDR3 coding sequence is TGTGCTCTTGGGGAAGGAGTAGGGGGGTACGATAGAGATAAACTCATCTTT. Translated, it gives CALGEGVGGYDRDKLIF.

Remarks on this clone: A far larger clone is a single base away, which makes a read error likely. Other DNA sequences in the sample encode the same CDR3. J is TRDJ1 and V is TRDV1; 9 bases are shared with TRDD3. TCRdb gives no J gene; it was assigned here by matching the DNA to germline. The CDR3 spans 17 residues. From germline, CDR1 is TSWWSYY and CDR2 QGS. The CDR3 reads CALGELRGIHDTDKLIF. CDR3 DNA: TGTGCTCTCGGGGAACTCAGGGGGATACATGACACCGATAAACTCATCTTT.

This clone turned up a few times. The protein in TCRdb stems from a much larger clone and differs at residue 5 from this DNA's translation, likely a read error; here the protein is translated from the DNA. The CDR3 region is CALGDLGKRIGTDKLIF. In nucleotides, the CDR3 is TGTGCTCTTGGGGACCTAGGGAAACGGATAGGGACCGATAAACTCATCTTT. The chain combines TRDV1 with TRDJ1; possibly TRDD3 for D (5 bases). CDR1 TSWWSYY and CDR2 QGS come from the germline V gene. Trimming pared 3 bases from V and 2 bases from J, leaving 19 bases between. The CDR3 contains 17 residues.

This clone came up a few times. This DNA translates differently at residue 7 from the TCRdb protein, which is that of a much larger clone; a read error is likely, and the protein shown is the DNA's own translation. The rearrangement links TRDV1 to TRDJ1; 8 bases line up with TRDD3. Here the J gene came from matching the DNA to germline, since TCRdb omits it. The CDR3 runs 19 residues. The trim removed 0 bases at V and 2 bases at J, leaving 14 bases unmatched. The germline V gene has CDR1 TSWWSYY and CDR2 QGS. CDR3 residues: CALGELTAPLGVLTDKLIF. CDR3 bases: TGTGCTCTTGGGGAACTAACCGCCCCACTGGGGGTTCTTACCGATAAACTCATCTTT.

Turning to this clone: A read error likely explains why the TCRdb protein, taken from a much larger clone, differs from this DNA's translation at residue 12; the protein shown is translated from the DNA. This chain uses TRDV1 with TRDJ1; perhaps TRDD2 as D (5 bases). Because TCRdb records no J gene, it was assigned here through a match of the DNA to germline. Between the trimmed V and J ends, which lost 1 base and 1 base, there was a span of 40 bases. Germline assignment: CDR1 TSWWSYY and CDR2 QGS. There are 25 residues in the CDR3. The CDR3 reads CALGEPRKPYPVLRATIRSTDKLIF. CDR3 DNA: TGTGCTCTTGGGGAACCCCGGAAACCCTACCCTGTACTCCGTGCCACCATTAGGAGCACCGATAAACTCATCTTT.

Regarding this clone: TCRdb has a much larger clone's protein, which differs at residue 3 from the translation of this DNA, likely because of a read error; what is shown is the protein translated from the DNA. This chain links TRDV3 with TRDJ1, with TRDD3 as a possible D gene (7 bases). The J gene is absent in TCRdb and was assigned here via DNA matching to germline. Deletions cut 5 bases from V and 2 bases from J, with 27 bases between. Germline-derived CDR1 and CDR2 are TVYSNPD and GDNSRS (reference sequence). This CDR3 comprises 17 residues. The CDR3 bases are TGTGCCCTTGGCCCTTCCCCTTCCCTGGGGGCTACCGATAAACTCATCTTT. Encoded protein: CALGPSPSLGATDKLIF.

This clone was counted a few times. This likely traces to a read error, being one base from a far larger clone. This specimen includes other DNA sequences encoding the same CDR3. This rearrangement joins TRDV1 to TRDJ1; 9 bases line up with TRDD3. The J gene, left out of TCRdb, was set here by checking the DNA against germline. This CDR3 spans 21 amino acids. Trimming took 0 bases from V and 4 from J; bases not matched to a gene: 21. Germline-derived CDR1 and CDR2 are TSWWSYY and QGS. The CDR3 loop is CALGELPTRTGGYRMGDKLIF. CDR3 nucleotide sequence: TGTGCTCTTGGGGAACTACCTACCCGTACCGGGGGATACCGCATGGGCGATAAACTCATCTTT.

Here the CDR3 reads CAASTGGYGGVGHKLIF. In nucleotides, the CDR3 is TGTGCAGCATCGACCGGGGGATACGGGGGTGTCGGGCATAAACTCATCTTT. V gene TRAV29/DV5 combines with J gene TRDJ1, with 10 nucleotides matching TRDD3. In the absence of a J gene in TCRdb, the DNA was matched to germline to assign it here. The CDR3 totals 17 residues. Trimming took 4 bases from V and 6 from J; bases not matched to a gene: 18. The V gene's germline CDR1 is NSMFDY and CDR2 ISSIKDK.

By sample fraction, this clone is medium-sized. A much larger clone differs by one base, so this may be a read error. The chain is built from TRDV2 and TRDJ1, with TRDD3 matching over 9 bases. CDR1 and CDR2 from the germline V gene are GEAIGNYY and EKD. The CDR3 covers 14 residues. V shed 5 bases and J 0 bases; nucleotides not matched to a gene: 3. In DNA, the CDR3 is TGTGCCTGTGTCCCTGGGGGATACACCGATAAACTCATCTTT. As protein: CACVPGGYTDKLIF.

This clone was picked up many times. The V gene is TRDV1, the J gene TRDJ1; 11 nucleotides line up with TRDD3. Germline loops: CDR1 TSWWSYY, CDR2 QGS. V lost 0 bases, J lost 7 bases, and 22 bases stayed unmatched. The CDR3 has 21 residues. CDR3 protein: CALGELFLLDAWGIQVGKLIF. The CDR3 region has the DNA TGTGCTCTTGGGGAACTTTTCCTTCTGGATGCCTGGGGGATACAGGTCGGTAAACTCATCTTT.